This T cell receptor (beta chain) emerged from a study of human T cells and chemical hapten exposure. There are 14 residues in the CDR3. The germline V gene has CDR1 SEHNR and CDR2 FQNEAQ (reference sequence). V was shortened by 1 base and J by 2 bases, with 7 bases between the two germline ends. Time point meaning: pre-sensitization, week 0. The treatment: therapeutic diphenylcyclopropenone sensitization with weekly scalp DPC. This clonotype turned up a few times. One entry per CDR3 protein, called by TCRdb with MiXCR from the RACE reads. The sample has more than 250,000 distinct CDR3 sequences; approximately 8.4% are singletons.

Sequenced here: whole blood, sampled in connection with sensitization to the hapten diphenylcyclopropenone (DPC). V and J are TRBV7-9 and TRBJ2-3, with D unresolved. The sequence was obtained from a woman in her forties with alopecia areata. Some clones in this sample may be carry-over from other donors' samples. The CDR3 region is CASSLEGLTDTQYF. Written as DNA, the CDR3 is TGTGCCAGCAGCTTAGAGGGCCTCACAGATACGCAGTATTTT.